A selection of T cell receptor beta chains follows, all from one sample in a study of CD8 T cells in ankylosing spondylitis. TCRdb passed the 5' RACE reads through MiXCR, listing each CDR3 protein once. The sample has 150,000 to 200,000 distinct CDR3 sequences; approximately 20% are singletons. Sequencing was performed on blood, either unsorted or a sorted T cell fraction (not recorded which). All receptors derive from a male donor with ankylosing spondylitis or in good health (not recorded which). Each CDR3 is given with its conserved first and last residue. The order of the fields is V gene, CDR3 protein.

TRBV12-3/TRBV12-4 | CASSLRRGYNEQFF
TRBV5-6 | CASSRGASSYNEQFF
TRBV24-1 | CATLRGGTGYSNQPQHF
TRBV24-1 | CATSDDAGSKNIQYF
TRBV5-1 | CASSPRGQVHNEQFF
TRBV19 | CASSPGEAGANVLTF
TRBV9 | CASSVVGEGTDTQYF
TRBV25-1 | CASSDYEQFF
TRBV12-3/TRBV12-4 | CASSFTGEKLFF
TRBV28 | CASSSLDRDAAFF
TRBV20-1 | CSAREVAGELFF
TRBV3-1 | CASSPTGLAGFPSYEQYF
TRBV18 | CASSPETDDAELFF
TRBV5-1 | CASGQGDDSPLHF
TRBV6-1 | CASRKGTGWDQPQHF
TRBV5-1 | CASSLVGQPGELFF
TRBV5-1 | CASSLDGVVETQYF
TRBV28 | CASSSEAGAGTNEKLFF
TRBV7-6 | CASSLSSGYEQYF
TRBV5-1 | CASSSSYEQYF
TRBV28 | CGAGNQPQHF
TRBV5-1 | CASSLALTGGAGDTQYF
TRBV5-1 | CASSSPRSGRSRETQYF
TRBV29-1 | CSVEPGETQYF
TRBV4-1 | CASSPQRGGLSTDTQYF
TRBV5-1 | CASSLPTDTQYF
TRBV5-1 | CASSRTDYEQYF
TRBV9 | CASSVRSANTGELFF
TRBV6-1 | CASSENSLPRYTF
TRBV9 | CASRRLAIDEQFF
TRBV11-2 | CASSLFGLAGRSTDTQYF
TRBV6-1 | CASFRGDVYGYTF
TRBV20-1 | CSARDRQGEGYTF
TRBV5-1 | CASSARDGTTGELFF
TRBV27 | CASGRGYNEQFF
TRBV5-6 | CASSLATSGAYNEQFF
TRBV12-3/TRBV12-4 | CASSPSQRNTGELFF
TRBV29-1 | CSVEIAGVGNEQFF
TRBV19 | CASSRLAGGPVGGEQFF
TRBV11-2 | CASSSKWEGINEQFF
TRBV20-1 | CSARRVAGVGADTQYF
TRBV20-1 | CSARPKTGSNEKLFF
TRBV24-1 | CATSDWDRAPGTGELFF
TRBV28 | CASSADRTDSDTQYF
TRBV24-1 | CATSDPPGQGPDNEQFF
TRBV7-6 | CASSSGRTSGREDNEQFF